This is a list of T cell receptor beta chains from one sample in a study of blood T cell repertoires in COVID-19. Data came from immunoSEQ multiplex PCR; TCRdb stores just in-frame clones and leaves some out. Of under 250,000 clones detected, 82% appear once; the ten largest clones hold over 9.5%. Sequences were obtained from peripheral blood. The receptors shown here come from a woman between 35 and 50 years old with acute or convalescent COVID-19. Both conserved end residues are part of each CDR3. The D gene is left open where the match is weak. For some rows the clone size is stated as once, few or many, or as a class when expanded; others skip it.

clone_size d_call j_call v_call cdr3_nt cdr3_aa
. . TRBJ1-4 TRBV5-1 TGCGCCAGCAGCTTGGGCGCGGGAGGGGCAACTAATGAAAAACTGTTTTTT CASSLGAGGATNEKLFF
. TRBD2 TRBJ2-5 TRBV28 TGTGCCAGCCAGGGACTAGCGGGGGTACAAGAGACCCAGTACTTC CASQGLAGVQETQYF
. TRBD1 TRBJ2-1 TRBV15 TGTGCCACCAGCATATCCGGGACAGGACTCAATGAGCAGTTCTTC CATSISGTGLNEQFF
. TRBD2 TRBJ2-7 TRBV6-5 TGTGCCAGCAGTTACTCGGGGGGGTTAGGGTACGAGCAGTACTTC CASSYSGGLGYEQYF
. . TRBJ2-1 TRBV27 TGTGCCAGCAGTTACGACAGGTTAAATGAGCAGTTCTTC CASSYDRLNEQFF
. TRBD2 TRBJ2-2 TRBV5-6 TGTGCCAGCAGCTTGGGGGGTCTAGCGGTAGCCGGGGAGCTGTTTTTT CASSLGGLAVAGELFF
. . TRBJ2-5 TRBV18 TGTGCCAGCTCACCACCGTCCCCAGCGGAAGAGACCCAGTACTTC CASSPPSPAEETQYF
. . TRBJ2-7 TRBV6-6 TGTGCCAGCAGTTACCCAGGGGCGCGGACCTACGAGCAGTACTTC CASSYPGARTYEQYF
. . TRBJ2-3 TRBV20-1 TGCAGTGCTAGTAGCCTCCAACGGGGAACCACAGATACGCAGTATTTT CSASSLQRGTTDTQYF
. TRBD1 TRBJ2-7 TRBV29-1 TGCAGCGTTGAGACAGGGAAGGCCTACGAGCAGTACTTC CSVETGKAYEQYF
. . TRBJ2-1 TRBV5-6 TGTGCCAGCAGCTCAGGGCTGAGCTCCTACAATGAGCAGTTCTTC CASSSGLSSYNEQFF
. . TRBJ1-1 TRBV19 TGTGCCAGTAGTATAGCTACAGGGCATACGGACACTGAAGCTTTCTTT CASSIATGHTDTEAFF
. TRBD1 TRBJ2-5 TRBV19 TGTGCCAGTAGTATCGGGGACAGGGTAGGGGAGACCCAGTACTTC CASSIGDRVGETQYF
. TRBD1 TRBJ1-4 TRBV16 TGTGCCAGCAGCCTACGGGACAGGCATGAAAAACTGTTTTTT CASSLRDRHEKLFF
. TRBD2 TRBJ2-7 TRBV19 TGTGCCAGTAGTATCCCAAATCTAGCGGGAGAAACGGGCGAGCAGTACTTC CASSIPNLAGETGEQYF
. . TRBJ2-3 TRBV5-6 TGTGCCAGCAGCTTGGTTGGCAGTGGGGGGGATACGCAGTATTTT CASSLVGSGGDTQYF
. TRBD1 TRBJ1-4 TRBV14 TGTGCCAGCAGCCCGTCGACAGGGCAGAATGAAAAACTGTTTTTT CASSPSTGQNEKLFF
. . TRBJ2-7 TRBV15 TGTGCCACCAGCAGAGTTCGGCCGGGATTCTACGAGCAGTACTTC CATSRVRPGFYEQYF
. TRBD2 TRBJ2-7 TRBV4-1 TGCGCCAGCAGCCAAAGTGGGGACTATCTCTACGAGCAGTACTTC CASSQSGDYLYEQYF
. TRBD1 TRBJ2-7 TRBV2 TGTGCCAGCAGTGAATGGGTGGGACAGGGAGGCGAGCAGTACTTC CASSEWVGQGGEQYF
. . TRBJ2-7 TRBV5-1 TGCGCCAGCAGCTTGGAGTTTAGGTACCCGGGAGTGTTAGGCGAGCAGTACTTC CASSLEFRYPGVLGEQYF
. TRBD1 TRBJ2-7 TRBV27 TGTGCCAGCAGTTTAGGTACAGGGGCCCAAGAGCAGTACTTC CASSLGTGAQEQYF
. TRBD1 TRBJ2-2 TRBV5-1 TGCGCCAGCAGCTCAGTCGGGACAGCGAACACCGGGGAGCTGTTTTTT CASSSVGTANTGELFF
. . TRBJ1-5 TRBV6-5 TGTGCCAGCCGGGAGCTTCAAGGGAGCAATCAGCCCCAGCATTTT CASRELQGSNQPQHF
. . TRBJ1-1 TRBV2 TGTGCCAGCAGGCGCGGGTACACTGAAGCTTTCTTT CASRRGYTEAFF
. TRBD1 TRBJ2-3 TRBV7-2 TGTGCCAGCAGCCACACCGGGACAGGAATCACAGATACGCAGTATTTT CASSHTGTGITDTQYF
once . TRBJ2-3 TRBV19 TGTGCCAGTAGTATTTTGGGCCCCACAGATACGCAGTATTTT CASSILGPTDTQYF
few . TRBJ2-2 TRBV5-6 TGTGCCAGCAGCTACTTCGGCAGGGCCACGAACACCGGGGAGCTGTTTTTT CASSYFGRATNTGELFF
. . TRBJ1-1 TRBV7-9 TGTGCCAGCAGCCATCCCCAGGGGCTGGCAGCTTTCTTT CASSHPQGLAAFF
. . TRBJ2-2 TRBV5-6 TGTGCCAGCAGCTTGGGAGGGACCGGGGAGCTGTTTTTT CASSLGGTGELFF
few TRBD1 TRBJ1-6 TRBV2 TGTGCCAGCAGGGAGGGGACAGCCCTTTACTCACCCCTCCACTTT CASREGTALYSPLHF
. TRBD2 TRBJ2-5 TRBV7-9 TGTGCCAGCAGCTTGGGGACTAGCGGGAGCAAGACCCAGTACTTC CASSLGTSGSKTQYF
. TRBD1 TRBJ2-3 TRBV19 TGTGCCAGTAAGACAGGGGGAAAGGGCACAGATACGCAGTATTTT CASKTGGKGTDTQYF
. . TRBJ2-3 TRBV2 TGTGCCAGCAGTACCCTAGGGGGAGGGCTTTCCACAGATACGCAGTATTTT CASSTLGGGLSTDTQYF
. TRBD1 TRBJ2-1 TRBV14 TGTGCCAGCAGCCGGGACAGCCACAATGAGCAGTTCTTC CASSRDSHNEQFF
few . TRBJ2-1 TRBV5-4 TGTGCCAGCAGCTTCGACTCCTCCTACAATGAGCAGTTCTTC CASSFDSSYNEQFF
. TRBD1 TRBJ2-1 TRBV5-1 TGCGCCAGCAGCTTGGGATGGACAGGGGAGGGATACAATGAGCAGTTCTTC CASSLGWTGEGYNEQFF
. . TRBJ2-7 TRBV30 TGTGCCTGGAGCCAGAACGAGCAGTACTTC CAWSQNEQYF
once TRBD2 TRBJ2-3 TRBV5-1 TGCGCCAGCAGCTTGGGGGGAGCTAGCGGAGATACGCAGTATTTT CASSLGGASGDTQYF
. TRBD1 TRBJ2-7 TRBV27 TGTGCCAGCAGTTTATTGGGGGACAGCTACGAGCAGTACTTC CASSLLGDSYEQYF